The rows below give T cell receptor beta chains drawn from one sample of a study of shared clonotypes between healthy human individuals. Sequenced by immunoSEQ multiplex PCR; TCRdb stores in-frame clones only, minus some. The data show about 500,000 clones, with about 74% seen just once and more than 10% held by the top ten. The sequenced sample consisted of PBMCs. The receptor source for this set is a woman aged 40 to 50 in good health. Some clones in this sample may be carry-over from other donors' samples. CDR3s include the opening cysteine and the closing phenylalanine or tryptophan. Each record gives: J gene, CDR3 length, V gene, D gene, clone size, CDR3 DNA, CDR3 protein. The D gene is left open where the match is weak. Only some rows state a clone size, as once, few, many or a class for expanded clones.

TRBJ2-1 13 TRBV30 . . TGTGCCTGGAGTGTAGGTAGAGTGAATGAGCAGTTCTTC CAWSVGRVNEQFF
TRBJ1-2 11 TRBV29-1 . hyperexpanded TGCAGCGAGTCCTCAAACTATGGCTACACCTTC CSESSNYGYTF
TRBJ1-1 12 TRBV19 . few TGTGCCAGTAGTATTGGGGGGGATGAAGCTTTCTTT CASSIGGDEAFF
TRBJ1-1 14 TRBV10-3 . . TGTGCCATCAGTGAGTCGTACGCAAACACTGAAGCTTTCTTT CAISESYANTEAFF
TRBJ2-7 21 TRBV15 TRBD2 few TGTGCCACCAGCAGAGATGCGGACTGGACTAGCGGGAGGGCCACTATTTACGAGCAGTACTTC CATSRDADWTSGRATIYEQYF
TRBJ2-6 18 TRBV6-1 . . TGTGCCAGCAGTGAATGGGGCGCATTAAGCTCTGGGGCCAACGTCCTGACTTTC CASSEWGALSSGANVLTF
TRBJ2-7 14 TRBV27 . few TGTGCCAGCAGTTTCAACAGGGTCGGAACCGAGCAGTACTTC CASSFNRVGTEQYF
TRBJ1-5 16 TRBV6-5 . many TGTGCCAGCAGTTACTCGACAGGCTATAGCAATCAGCCCCAGCATTTT CASSYSTGYSNQPQHF
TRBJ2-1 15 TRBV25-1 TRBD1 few TGTGCCAGCAGTGCATCGGGGGGACAGGGGTATGAGCAGTTCTTC CASSASGGQGYEQFF
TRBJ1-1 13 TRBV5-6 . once TGTGCCAGCAGCGATTGGGGGGACACTGAAGCTTTCTTT CASSDWGDTEAFF
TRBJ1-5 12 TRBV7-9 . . TGTGCCAGCAGCCGGGGCAATCAGCCCCAGCATTTT CASSRGNQPQHF
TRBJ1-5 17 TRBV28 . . TGTGCCAGCAGTTCACCACAGGGACGGGATAGCAATCAGCCCCAGCATTTT CASSSPQGRDSNQPQHF
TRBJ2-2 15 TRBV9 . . TGTGCCAGCAACCGACTAGACAGGAACACCGGGGAGCTGTTTTTT CASNRLDRNTGELFF
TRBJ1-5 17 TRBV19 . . TGTGCCAGTAACGAGGGTTCTTCTTCGTATAGCAATCAGCCCCAGCATTTT CASNEGSSSYSNQPQHF
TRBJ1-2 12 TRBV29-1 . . TGCAGCGTTGAAACACAGGGTAGTGGCTACACCTTC CSVETQGSGYTF
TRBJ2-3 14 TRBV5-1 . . TGCGCCAGCAGCTTGGGCCAACCCACAGATACGCAGTATTTT CASSLGQPTDTQYF
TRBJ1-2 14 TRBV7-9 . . TGTGCCAGCAGCCCTACTCTTGGGGCGTGGGGCTACACCTTC CASSPTLGAWGYTF
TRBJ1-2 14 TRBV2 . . TGTGCCAGCAGTGGGGACGTTAAGGACTATGGCTACACCTTC CASSGDVKDYGYTF
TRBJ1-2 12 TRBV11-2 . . TGTGCCAGCAGCTCAGACAGGCTGGGCTACACCTTC CASSSDRLGYTF
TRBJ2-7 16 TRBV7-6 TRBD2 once TGTGCCAGCAGCTTAGGTGTAGCGGGAGGTCCCTACGAGCAGTACTTC CASSLGVAGGPYEQYF
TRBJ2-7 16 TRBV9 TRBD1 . TGTGCCAGCAGCGTAGATGGGGACAGGGGCTCCTACGAGCAGTACTTC CASSVDGDRGSYEQYF
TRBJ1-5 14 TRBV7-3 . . TGTGCCAGCAGCTTAGGGACAAACAATCAGCCCCAGCATTTT CASSLGTNNQPQHF
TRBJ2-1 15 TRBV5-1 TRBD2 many TGCGCCAGCACCCCCTCGGGGGGGAATTACAATGAGCAGTTCTTC CASTPSGGNYNEQFF
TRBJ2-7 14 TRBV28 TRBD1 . TGTGCCAGCAAGGGCGGGGACAGGGACTACGAGCAGTACTTC CASKGGDRDYEQYF
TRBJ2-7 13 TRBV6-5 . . TGTGCCAGCAGTTACTCGATGGGCTACGAGCAGTACTTC CASSYSMGYEQYF
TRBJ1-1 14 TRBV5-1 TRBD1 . TGCGCCAGCAGCACCGGACAGGCGAACACTGAAGCTTTCTTT CASSTGQANTEAFF
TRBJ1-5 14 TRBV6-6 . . TGTGCCAGCAGTTACGAGGGAGGCTATCAGCCCCAGCATTTT CASSYEGGYQPQHF